Listed below are T cell receptor beta chains from one sample, sequenced in a study of early stage breast cancer tumors. Generated by immunoSEQ multiplex PCR, the TCRdb table keeps only in-frame clones and is missing some. Counted here are about 9,500 clones, approximately 70% occurring once; the ten biggest clones make up around 7%. Input material: breast tumor tissue. Receptors originate from a person aged 50-59 years with breast cancer. Both conserved end residues are part of each CDR3. The order of the fields is D gene, V gene, J gene, clone size, CDR3 protein, CDR3 DNA. A D gene is named only where the DNA matches it firmly. The size of a clone is reported for some rows only, either as once, few or many, or as a class for expanded clones.

.,TRBV28,TRBJ2-1,.,CASSPNAGDSYNEQFF,TGTGCCAGCAGCCCAAATGCAGGGGACTCCTACAATGAGCAGTTCTTC
.,TRBV5-1,TRBJ2-2,.,CASSLGQVNTGELFF,TGCGCCAGCAGCTTGGGACAGGTGAACACCGGGGAGCTGTTTTTT
.,TRBV9,TRBJ2-2,.,CASSVVGGPGELFF,TGTGCCAGCAGCGTAGTAGGGGGGCCTGGGGAGCTGTTTTTT
.,TRBV6-4,TRBJ2-1,.,CASGEAEGQFGEQFF,TGTGCCAGCGGGGAGGCGGAGGGCCAATTTGGTGAGCAGTTCTTC
TRBD2,TRBV7-9,TRBJ2-7,.,CASSLASGLAEILDEQYF,TGTGCCAGCAGCTTAGCTAGTGGGCTAGCGGAAATCTTAGACGAGCAGTACTTC
TRBD1,TRBV4-3,TRBJ2-6,.,CASSPQEQGSGANVLTF,TGCGCCAGCAGCCCTCAGGAACAGGGGTCTGGGGCCAACGTCCTGACTTTC
TRBD2,TRBV7-2,TRBJ2-2,.,CASSLRVLAGAPGELFF,TGTGCCAGCAGCTTAAGGGTGCTAGCGGGAGCCCCCGGGGAGCTGTTTTTT
.,TRBV29-1,TRBJ2-1,.,CSARGSSYNEQFF,TGCAGCGCCCGGGGCAGCTCCTACAATGAGCAGTTCTTC
.,TRBV5-1,TRBJ2-7,.,CASSSSYEQYF,TGCGCCAGCAGCTCCTCCTACGAGCAGTACTTC
.,TRBV19,TRBJ2-5,few,CASRLDPLQETQYF,TGTGCCAGTAGATTGGATCCACTCCAAGAGACCCAGTACTTC
TRBD1,TRBV28,TRBJ2-3,.,CASSLLTGSTDTQYF,TGTGCCAGCAGTCTCTTGACAGGGAGCACAGATACGCAGTATTTT
.,TRBV19,TRBJ2-1,few,CASSFGTSGEQFF,TGTGCCAGTAGTTTCGGGACCAGCGGTGAGCAGTTCTTC
.,TRBV5-4,TRBJ2-3,few,CASRMDAFATTDTQYF,TGTGCCAGCAGAATGGACGCTTTCGCCACCACAGATACGCAGTATTTT
TRBD2,TRBV27,TRBJ2-2,.,CASSLSSGGVNTGELFF,TGTGCCAGCAGTTTATCGAGCGGGGGGGTAAACACCGGGGAGCTGTTTTTT
TRBD1,TRBV7-2,TRBJ1-6,.,CASSLAQFRQGGSPLHF,TGTGCCAGCAGCTTAGCCCAATTCCGACAGGGGGGTTCACCCCTCCACTTT
.,TRBV23-1,TRBJ1-1,.,CASSQPPGGPNTEAFF,TGCGCCAGCAGTCAGCCGCCTGGTGGCCCGAACACTGAAGCTTTCTTT
.,TRBV4-3,TRBJ2-6,.,CASSREFHGANVLTF,TGCGCCAGCAGCCGCGAATTTCATGGGGCCAACGTCCTGACTTTC
TRBD1,TRBV19,TRBJ1-1,large,CASSIARQGGGTEAFF,TGTGCCAGTAGTATAGCAAGACAGGGAGGAGGAACTGAAGCTTTCTTT
.,TRBV5-1,TRBJ1-5,.,CASSLVRDGNQPQHF,TGCGCCAGCAGCTTGGTGAGGGATGGCAATCAGCCCCAGCATTTT
TRBD2,TRBV9,TRBJ2-3,.,CASSVGALAGADTQYF,TGTGCCAGCAGCGTAGGAGCACTAGCGGGAGCAGATACGCAGTATTTT
TRBD1,TRBV19,TRBJ1-5,.,CASSQQGQQPQHF,TGTGCCAGTAGTCAACAGGGACAGCAGCCCCAGCATTTT
.,TRBV10-1,TRBJ2-7,.,CASSLSGAMTEQYF,TGCGCCAGCAGCTTGTCGGGGGCGATGACCGAGCAGTACTTC
.,TRBV25-1,TRBJ1-1,few,CASSEGFGLEAFF,TGTGCCAGCAGTGAGGGGTTTGGACTTGAAGCTTTCTTT
TRBD2,TRBV5-1,TRBJ2-2,once,CASSSRTSGNTGELFF,TGCGCCAGCAGCTCCCGGACTAGCGGTAACACCGGGGAGCTGTTTTTT
.,TRBV10-3,TRBJ2-7,.,CAIGLANYEQYF,TGTGCCATCGGGCTAGCGAACTACGAGCAGTACTTC
TRBD1,TRBV16,TRBJ1-1,.,CASSPTTGGNEAFF,TGTGCCAGCAGCCCGACGACAGGGGGAAATGAAGCTTTCTTT
TRBD1,TRBV28,TRBJ1-4,.,CASSLPGQGSGEKLFF,TGTGCCAGCAGTTTGCCTGGACAGGGGTCGGGGGAAAAACTGTTTTTT
.,TRBV25-1,TRBJ1-2,.,CASSDSWGYGYTF,TGTGCCAGCAGTGACAGCTGGGGGTATGGCTACACCTTC
.,TRBV27,TRBJ1-2,.,CASSLLGGDLGYTF,TGTGCCAGCAGTTTATTAGGGGGGGATTTGGGCTACACCTTC
TRBD1,TRBV5-4,TRBJ1-3,.,CASSSGQGRSGNTIYF,TGTGCCAGCAGCTCCGGACAGGGGCGGTCTGGAAACACCATATATTTT
.,TRBV28,TRBJ1-1,once,CASSLQGNTEAFF,TGTGCCAGCAGTTTGCAGGGGAACACTGAAGCTTTCTTT
.,TRBV5-1,TRBJ1-5,large,CASSPSGGSHQPQHF,TGCGCCAGCAGCCCCTCGGGGGGGTCCCATCAGCCCCAGCATTTT
.,TRBV7-2,TRBJ2-3,.,CASATDTDTQYF,TGTGCCAGCGCCACTGATACAGATACGCAGTATTTT
.,TRBV5-6,TRBJ1-2,.,CASSLARGYGYTF,TGTGCCAGCAGCTTGGCCAGGGGCTATGGCTACACCTTC
.,TRBV7-2,TRBJ2-2,.,CASSLQAPQAGGELFF,TGTGCCAGCAGCTTACAAGCGCCGCAGGCCGGCGGGGAGCTGTTTTTT
.,TRBV21-1,TRBJ1-1,.,CASSPIGDKNTEAFF,TGTGCCAGCAGCCCTATAGGGGACAAGAACACTGAAGCTTTCTTT
.,TRBV4-2,TRBJ2-5,.,CASSQDGTSQETQYF,TGTGCCAGCAGCCAAGATGGAACTTCTCAAGAGACCCAGTACTTC
TRBD1,TRBV6-4,TRBJ1-1,.,CASRNRGHTEAFF,TGTGCCAGCAGGAACAGGGGGCACACTGAAGCTTTCTTT
TRBD2,TRBV15,TRBJ2-7,large,CATSSPSGNEQYF,TGTGCCACCAGCAGCCCTAGCGGGAACGAGCAGTACTTC
.,TRBV19,TRBJ1-6,.,CASSIRVNVYSPLHF,TGTGCCAGTAGTATACGAGTAAACGTTTATTCACCCCTCCACTTT
.,TRBV27,TRBJ1-2,few,CASPTRAANYGYTF,TGTGCCAGCCCAACCCGGGCAGCTAACTATGGCTACACCTTC
.,TRBV5-4,TRBJ1-2,.,CASSFRGGFGYTF,TGTGCCAGCAGCTTCCGGGGCGGATTTGGCTACACCTTC
.,TRBV21-1,TRBJ2-2,.,CASSGPGAPGELFF,TGTGCCAGCAGCGGTCCTGGGGCCCCCGGGGAGCTGTTTTTT
.,TRBV11-2,TRBJ2-6,.,CASSLIVAGANVLTF,TGTGCCAGCAGCTTGATCGTGGCTGGGGCCAACGTCCTGACTTTC
.,TRBV5-4,TRBJ1-1,once,CASSLQGNTEAFF,TGTGCCAGCAGCTTACAGGGTAACACTGAAGCTTTCTTT
.,TRBV10-3,TRBJ1-3,.,CAIRGDQVYENTIYF,TGTGCCATCAGGGGAGATCAGGTATACGAAAACACCATATATTTT
.,TRBV7-9,TRBJ2-3,.,CASSLSGWLDTQYF,TGTGCCAGCAGCCTATCAGGGTGGCTTGATACGCAGTATTTT
TRBD2,TRBV2,TRBJ2-5,.,CASSETLTSGGTGTQYF,TGTGCCAGCAGTGAAACCCTGACTAGCGGGGGGACAGGAACCCAGTACTTC
.,TRBV18,TRBJ2-3,.,CASSRLNGQSTDTQYF,TGTGCCAGCTCCCGCCTAAACGGCCAGAGCACAGATACGCAGTATTTT
.,TRBV2,TRBJ1-6,.,CASRRGFASPLHF,TGTGCCAGCAGAAGAGGGTTCGCTTCACCCCTCCACTTT
.,TRBV6-5,TRBJ2-7,few,CASSSRGSSYEQYF,TGTGCCAGCAGCTCAAGGGGGAGCTCCTACGAGCAGTACTTC